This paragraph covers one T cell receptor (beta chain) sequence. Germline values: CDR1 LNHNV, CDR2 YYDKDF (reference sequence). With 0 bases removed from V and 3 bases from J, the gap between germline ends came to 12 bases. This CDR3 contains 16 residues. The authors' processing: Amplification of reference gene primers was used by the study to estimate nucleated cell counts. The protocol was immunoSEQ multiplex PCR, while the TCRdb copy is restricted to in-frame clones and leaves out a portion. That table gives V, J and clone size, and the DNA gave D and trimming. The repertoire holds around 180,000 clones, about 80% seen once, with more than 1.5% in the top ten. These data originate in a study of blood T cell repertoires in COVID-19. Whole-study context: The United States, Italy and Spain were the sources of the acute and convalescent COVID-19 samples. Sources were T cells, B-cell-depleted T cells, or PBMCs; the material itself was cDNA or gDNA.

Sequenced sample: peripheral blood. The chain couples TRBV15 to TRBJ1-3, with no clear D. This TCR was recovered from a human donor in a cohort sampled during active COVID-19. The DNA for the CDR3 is TGTGCCACCAGCAGAGATAGGAGAACGGTTGGAAACACCATATATTTT. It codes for CATSRDRRTVGNTIYF.